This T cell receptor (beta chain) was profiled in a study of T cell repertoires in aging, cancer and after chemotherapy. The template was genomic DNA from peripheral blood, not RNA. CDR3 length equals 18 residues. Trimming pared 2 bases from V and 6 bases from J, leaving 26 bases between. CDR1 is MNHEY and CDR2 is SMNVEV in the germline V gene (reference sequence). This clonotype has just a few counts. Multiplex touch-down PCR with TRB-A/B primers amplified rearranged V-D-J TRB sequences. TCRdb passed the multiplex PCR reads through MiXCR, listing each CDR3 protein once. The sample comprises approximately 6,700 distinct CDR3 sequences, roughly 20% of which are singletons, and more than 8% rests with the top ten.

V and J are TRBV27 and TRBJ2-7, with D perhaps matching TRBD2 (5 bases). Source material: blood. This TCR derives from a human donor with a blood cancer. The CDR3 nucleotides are TGTGCCAGCAGTTTACTCGGTCGTGGGGAAGGCGGGTTCGGCGAGCAGTACTTC. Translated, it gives CASSLLGRGEGGFGEQYF.